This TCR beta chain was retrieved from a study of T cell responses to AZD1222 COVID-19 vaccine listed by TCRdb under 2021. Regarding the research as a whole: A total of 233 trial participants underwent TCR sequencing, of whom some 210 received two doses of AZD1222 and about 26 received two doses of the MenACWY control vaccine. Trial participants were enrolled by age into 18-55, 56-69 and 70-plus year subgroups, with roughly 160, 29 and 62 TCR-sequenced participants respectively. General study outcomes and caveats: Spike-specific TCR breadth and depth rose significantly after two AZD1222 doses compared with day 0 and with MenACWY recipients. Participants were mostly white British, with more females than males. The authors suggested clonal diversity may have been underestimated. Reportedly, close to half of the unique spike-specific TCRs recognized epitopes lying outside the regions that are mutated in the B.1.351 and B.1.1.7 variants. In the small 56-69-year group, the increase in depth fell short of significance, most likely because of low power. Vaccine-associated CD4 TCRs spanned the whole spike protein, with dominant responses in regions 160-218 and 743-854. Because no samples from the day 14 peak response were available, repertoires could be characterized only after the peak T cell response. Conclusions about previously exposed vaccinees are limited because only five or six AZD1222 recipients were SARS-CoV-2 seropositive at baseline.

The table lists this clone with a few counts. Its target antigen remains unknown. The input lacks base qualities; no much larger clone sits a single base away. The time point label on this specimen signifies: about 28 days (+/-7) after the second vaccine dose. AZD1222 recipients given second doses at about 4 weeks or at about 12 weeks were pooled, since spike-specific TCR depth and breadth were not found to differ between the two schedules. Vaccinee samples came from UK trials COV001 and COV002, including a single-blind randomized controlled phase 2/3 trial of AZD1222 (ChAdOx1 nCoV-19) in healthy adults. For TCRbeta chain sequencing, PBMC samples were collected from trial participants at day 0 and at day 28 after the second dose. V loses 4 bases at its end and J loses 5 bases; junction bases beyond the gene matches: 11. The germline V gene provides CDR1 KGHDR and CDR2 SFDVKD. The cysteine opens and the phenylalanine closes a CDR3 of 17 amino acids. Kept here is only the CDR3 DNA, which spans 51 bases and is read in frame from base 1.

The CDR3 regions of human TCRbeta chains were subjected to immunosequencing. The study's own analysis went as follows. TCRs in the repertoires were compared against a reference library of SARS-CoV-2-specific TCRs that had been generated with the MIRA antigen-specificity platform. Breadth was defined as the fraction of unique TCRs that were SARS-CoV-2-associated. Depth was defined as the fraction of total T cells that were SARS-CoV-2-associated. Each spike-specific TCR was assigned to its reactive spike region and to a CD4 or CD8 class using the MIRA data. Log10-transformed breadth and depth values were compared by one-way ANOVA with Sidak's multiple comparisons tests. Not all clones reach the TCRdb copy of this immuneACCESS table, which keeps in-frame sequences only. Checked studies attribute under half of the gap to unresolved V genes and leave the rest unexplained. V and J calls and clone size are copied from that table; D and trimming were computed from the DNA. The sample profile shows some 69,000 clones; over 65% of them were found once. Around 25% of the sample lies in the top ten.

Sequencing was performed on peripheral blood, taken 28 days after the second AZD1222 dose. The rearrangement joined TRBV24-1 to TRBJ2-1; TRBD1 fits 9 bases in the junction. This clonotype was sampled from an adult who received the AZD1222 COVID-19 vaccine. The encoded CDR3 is CATSDGIGQGSNNEQFF. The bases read TGTGCCACCAGTGACGGCATAGGACAGGGGTCCAACAATGAGCAGTTCTTC.